The TCR beta chain under discussion was sequenced for a study of blood T cell repertoires in COVID-19. Study-wide background: There were acute and convalescent COVID-19 samples, and they came from the United States, Italy and Spain. T cells, B-cell-depleted T cells, or PBMCs supplied cDNA or gDNA.

In the authors' methods: Amplification of reference gene primers was used by the study to estimate nucleated cell counts. Clones were read by immunoSEQ multiplex PCR, and TCRdb kept only the in-frame ones, dropping some. D and trimming come from the DNA, and the V and J calls and clone size come from that table. Of hundreds of thousands of clones listed, 85% to 90% are singletons. Per germline, CDR1 MNHEY and CDR2 SVGAGI. The V and J ends lost 5 bases and 2 bases respectively, with 3 bases between them. The CDR3 is made up of 11 amino acids. This receptor was identified in a man aged 60-69 years who had recovered from COVID-19. The chain combines TRBV6-5 with TRBJ1-1; D is ambiguous. The source material was peripheral blood. CDR3 region: CASSSNTEAFF. DNA for the CDR3: TGTGCCAGCAGTAGCAACACTGAAGCTTTCTTT.